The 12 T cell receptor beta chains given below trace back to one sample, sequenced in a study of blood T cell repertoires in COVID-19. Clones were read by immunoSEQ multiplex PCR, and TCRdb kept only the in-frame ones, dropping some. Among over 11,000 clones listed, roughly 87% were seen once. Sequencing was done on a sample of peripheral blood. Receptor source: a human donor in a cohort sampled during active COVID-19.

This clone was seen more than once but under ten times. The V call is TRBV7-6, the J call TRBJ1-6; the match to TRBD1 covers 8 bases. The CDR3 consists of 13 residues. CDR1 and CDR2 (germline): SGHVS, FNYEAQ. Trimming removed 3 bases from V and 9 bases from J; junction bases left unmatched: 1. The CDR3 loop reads CASSFTGGSPLHF. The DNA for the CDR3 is TGTGCCAGCAGCTTCACAGGGGGTTCACCCCTCCACTTT. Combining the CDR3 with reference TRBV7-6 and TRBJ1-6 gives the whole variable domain GAGVSQSPRYKVTKRGQDVALRCDPISGHVSLYWYRQALGQGPEFLTYFNYEAQQDKSGLPNDRFSAERPEGSISTLTIQRTEQRDSAMYRCASSFTGGSPLHFGNGTRLTVT.

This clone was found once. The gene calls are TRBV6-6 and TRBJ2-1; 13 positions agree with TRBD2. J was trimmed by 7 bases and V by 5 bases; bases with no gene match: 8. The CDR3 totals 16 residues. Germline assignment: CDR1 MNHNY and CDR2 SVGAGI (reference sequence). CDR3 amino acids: CASSTEPGLAGNEQFF. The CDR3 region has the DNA TGTGCCAGCAGTACCGAACCGGGACTAGCGGGGAATGAGCAGTTCTTC.

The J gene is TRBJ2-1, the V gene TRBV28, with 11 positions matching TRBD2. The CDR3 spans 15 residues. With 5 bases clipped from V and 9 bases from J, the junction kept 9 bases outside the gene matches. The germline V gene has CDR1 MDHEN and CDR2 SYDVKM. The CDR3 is CASSPRTSGRGEQFF. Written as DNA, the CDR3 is TGTGCCAGCAGTCCACGAACTAGCGGGAGAGGTGAGCAGTTCTTC.

CDR3: CASSDRSPGTKHEQYF. The CDR3, as DNA: TGTGCCAGCAGTGACCGGTCCCCCGGGACAAAACACGAGCAGTACTTC. This chain links TRBV27 with TRBJ2-7, with D maybe TRBD1 (6 bases). The CDR3 spans 16 residues. Germline CDR1 reads MNHEY; CDR2 reads SMNVEV (reference sequence). The ends were cut back, 5 bases at V and 5 bases at J, with 22 bases in the middle.

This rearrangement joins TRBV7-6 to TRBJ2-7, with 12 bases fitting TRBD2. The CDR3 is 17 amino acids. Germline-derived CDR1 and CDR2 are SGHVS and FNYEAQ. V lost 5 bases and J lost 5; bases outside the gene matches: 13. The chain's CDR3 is CASSPRLAGEVVHEQYF. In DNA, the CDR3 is TGTGCCAGCAGCCCCCGACTAGCGGGAGAGGTCGTCCACGAGCAGTACTTC.

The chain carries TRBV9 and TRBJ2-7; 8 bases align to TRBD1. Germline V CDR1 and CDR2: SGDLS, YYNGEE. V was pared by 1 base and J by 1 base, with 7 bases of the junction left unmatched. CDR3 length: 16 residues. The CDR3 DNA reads TGTGCCAGCAGCGTAAGGGAGACAGGGGCATCCTACGAGCAGTACTTC. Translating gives CASSVRETGASYEQYF.

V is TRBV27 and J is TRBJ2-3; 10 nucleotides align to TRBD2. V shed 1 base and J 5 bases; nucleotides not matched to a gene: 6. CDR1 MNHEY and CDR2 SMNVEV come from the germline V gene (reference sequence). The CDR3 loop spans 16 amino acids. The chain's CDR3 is CASSLYLAGDLDTQYF. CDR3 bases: TGTGCCAGCAGTTTATACCTAGCGGGAGATCTAGATACGCAGTATTTT.

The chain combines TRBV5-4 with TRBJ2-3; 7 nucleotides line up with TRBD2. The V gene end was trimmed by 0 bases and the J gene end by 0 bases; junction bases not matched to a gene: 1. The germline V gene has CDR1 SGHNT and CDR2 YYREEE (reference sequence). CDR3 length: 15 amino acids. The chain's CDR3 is CASSLASGSTDTQYF. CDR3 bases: TGTGCCAGCAGCTTGGCTAGCGGCAGCACAGATACGCAGTATTTT.

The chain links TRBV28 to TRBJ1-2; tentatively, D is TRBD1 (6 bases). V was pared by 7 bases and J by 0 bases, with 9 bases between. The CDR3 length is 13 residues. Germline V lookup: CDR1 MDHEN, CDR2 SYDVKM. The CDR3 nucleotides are TGTGCCAGCATCCACAGGGCTAACTATGGCTACACCTTC. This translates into CASIHRANYGYTF.

The chain's CDR3 is CASSNRASDSPLHF. The CDR3 bases are TGTGCCAGCAGTAACAGGGCTAGTGATTCACCCCTCCACTTT. This sequence joins TRBV6-6 and TRBJ1-6, with a possible D match to TRBD1 (6 bases). This CDR3 region has 14 residues. Trimming removed 5 bases from V and 8 bases from J, with 13 bases in between. Germline V CDR1 and CDR2: MNHNY, SVGAGI (reference sequence).

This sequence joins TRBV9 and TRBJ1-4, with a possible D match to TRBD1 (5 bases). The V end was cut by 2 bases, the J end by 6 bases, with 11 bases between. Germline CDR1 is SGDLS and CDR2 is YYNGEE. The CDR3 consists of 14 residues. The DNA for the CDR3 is TGTGCCAGCAGCGTGGGGCCATTGGATGAAAAACTGTTTTTT. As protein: CASSVGPLDEKLFF.

In nucleotides, the CDR3 is TGCGCCAGCAGCGGCGGGACTAGCGGTAACTTCGAGCAGTACTTC. Protein sequence: CASSGGTSGNFEQYF. The J gene is TRBJ2-7, the V gene TRBV5-1; 11 bases fit TRBD2. CDR1 is SGHRS and CDR2 is YFSETQ in the germline V gene. This CDR3 region has 15 residues. V was clipped by 4 bases and J by 6 bases; unmatched bases: 9.